Reported below is one T cell receptor (beta chain). The CDR3 covers 18 residues. Germline trimming cut 4 bases from V and 9 bases from J; bases unmatched to any gene: 19. The V gene's germline CDR1 is SGHTA and CDR2 FQGNSA. Using immunoSEQ multiplex PCR, the repertoire was profiled, and TCRdb retains in-frame clones only, with some absent. Among about 320,000 clones, about nine tenths were seen once, and the ten largest hold around 4.8%. Enrolled through a virtual design, the participants were between about 18 and 100 years of age and came from 24 US areas. Two negative PCRs, clearance, or symptom resolution were required of recovered Cohort 3 donors. The sample originates from a study of blood T cell repertoires in COVID-19.

Sequenced input: PBMCs or T cells enriched from blood (not recorded which). This chain uses TRBV7-2 with TRBJ2-1; 9 bases agree with TRBD2. The origin of this receptor is a man in his 60s who had recovered from COVID-19. This chain's CDR3 is CASSSQLQISGRISEQFF. The DNA for the CDR3 is TGTGCCAGCAGCTCTCAACTCCAAATTAGCGGGAGAATAAGTGAGCAGTTCTTC.